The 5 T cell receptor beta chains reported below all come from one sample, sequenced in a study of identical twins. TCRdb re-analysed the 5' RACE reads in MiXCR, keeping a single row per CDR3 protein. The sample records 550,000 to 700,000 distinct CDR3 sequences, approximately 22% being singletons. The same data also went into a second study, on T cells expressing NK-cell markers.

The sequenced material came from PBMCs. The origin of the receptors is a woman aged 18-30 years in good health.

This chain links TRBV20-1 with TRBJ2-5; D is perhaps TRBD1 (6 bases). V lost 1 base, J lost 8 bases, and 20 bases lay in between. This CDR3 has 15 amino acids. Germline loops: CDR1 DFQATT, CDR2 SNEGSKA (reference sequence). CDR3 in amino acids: CSARGGGSRPRTQYF. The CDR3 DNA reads TGCAGTGCTAGAGGAGGGGGTAGCCGGCCCAGAACCCAGTACTTC.

The CDR3 reads CASSSDRLPYEQYF. Here the CDR3 DNA reads TGTGCCAGCAGCTCGGACAGGTTACCCTACGAGCAGTACTTC. The chain couples TRBV7-8 to TRBJ2-7; 7 nucleotides align to TRBD1. The CDR3 runs 14 residues. CDR1 is SGHVS and CDR2 is FQNEAQ in the germline V gene. The V segment lost 4 bases and the J segment 2 bases; nucleotides outside the gene matches: 5.

The CDR3 DNA reads as TGTGCCAGCAGCGCCCCGGGGGCCGGGGGAGATACGCAGTATTTT. This codes for CASSAPGAGGDTQYF. This chain joins TRBV9 and TRBJ2-3; D tentatively reads TRBD1 or TRBD2 (6 bases each). The V and J ends lost 3 bases and 5 bases respectively, with 16 bases between them. Germline V gene lookup returns CDR1 SGDLS and CDR2 YYNGEE. CDR3 length: 15 amino acids. Combining the CDR3 with reference TRBV9 and TRBJ2-3 gives the whole variable domain DSGVTQTPKHLITATGQRVTLRCSPRSGDLSVYWYQQSLDQGLQFLIQYYNGEERAKGNILERFSAQQFPDLHSELNLSSLELGDSALYFCASSAPGAGGDTQYFGPGTRLTVL.

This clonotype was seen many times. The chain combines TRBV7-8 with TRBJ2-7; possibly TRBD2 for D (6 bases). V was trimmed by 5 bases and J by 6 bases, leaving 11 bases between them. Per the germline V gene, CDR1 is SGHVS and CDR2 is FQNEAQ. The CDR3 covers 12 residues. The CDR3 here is CASSPPGGEQYF. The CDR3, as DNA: TGTGCCAGCAGCCCTCCCGGGGGCGAGCAGTACTTC.

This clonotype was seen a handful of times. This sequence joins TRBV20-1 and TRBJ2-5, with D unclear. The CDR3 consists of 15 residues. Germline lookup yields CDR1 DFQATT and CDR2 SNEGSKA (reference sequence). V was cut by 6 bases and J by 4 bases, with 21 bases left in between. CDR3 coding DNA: TGCAGTGCCCCACCCCTAAGGGATGGTGCAGAGACCCAGTACTTC. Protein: CSAPPLRDGAETQYF.